This TCR beta chain was profiled in a study of breast tumors, draining lymph nodes, adjacent tissues. Looked up from germline, CDR1 is WNHNN and CDR2 is SYGVQD (reference sequence). The CDR3 length is 14 residues. With V trimmed by 4 bases and J by 3 bases, 2 bases remained unmatched. Samples came from axillary lymph nodes draining the breast cancer. Study results and limitations: Tumor T cell lymph node origin was a supported hypothesis, not proven. Findings are consistent with lymph node origin and intratumoral expansion of most tumor T cells. Luminal-like breast cancer showed significantly greater tumor-nontumor repertoire similarity than basal-like breast cancer did. Compared with lymph nodes, tumors were less diverse; compared with nontumor tissue, more.

TCRdb re-derived calls from the multiplex PCR reads in MiXCR, one entry per CDR3 protein. The table lists more than 85,000 distinct CDR3 sequences, 21% of them singletons, with less than 1.5% in the top ten. Many counts were recorded for this clonotype. The antigen remains undetermined. The sample consisted of axillary lymph node tissue. The chain links TRBV10-1 to TRBJ2-3; 9 bases align to TRBD1. This sequence was found in a female donor with breast cancer. Some clones in this sample may be carry-over from other donors' samples. The CDR3 DNA reads as TGCGCCAGCAGTGGACAGGGGGTTACAGATACGCAGTATTTT. Protein sequence: CASSGQGVTDTQYF.